The rows below give T cell receptor beta chains drawn from one sample of a study of shared clonotypes between healthy human individuals. Assay used: immunoSEQ multiplex PCR; TCRdb lists only in-frame clones, some missing. This sample has about 2.1 million clones, with roughly 95% found just once. Input material: naive CD8+ T cells from PBMCs. These receptors were taken from a man aged 18 to 29 in good health. Some clones in this sample may be carry-over from other donors' samples. Each CDR3 is given without its conserved first and last residue. The D gene is left open where the match is weak.

cdr3_aa	d_call	v_call
ASILAGLNTGELF	TRBD2	TRBV6-6
ASNRGNYNEQF	TRBD1	TRBV28
AAFSQAHYGYT	.	TRBV2
ASRAGGAWETQY	TRBD1	TRBV13
ASSLASREAF	.	TRBV7-9
ASSQGVRGDGYT	.	TRBV4-1
ASSIGLAGDGYEQY	TRBD2	TRBV19
ASNPGDRIDMNTEAF	TRBD1	TRBV4-2
ASSFLRDSTYEQY	TRBD1	TRBV27
ASSSPLTGITDTQY	.	TRBV28
ASSYSSPQWGYGYT	.	TRBV6-5
ASRWTVSSYNEQF	.	TRBV5-1
ASSQWTSPRRSGTYNEQF	TRBD2	TRBV4-1
ATSSSTLGHPRVQY	.	TRBV15
ASSENDDEQF	.	TRBV9
ASSQGHDYGYT	.	TRBV14
ATSREIGAGNTIY	.	TRBV15
ASSATRGSSYEQY	.	TRBV11-2
ASSFGIQPQH	.	TRBV28
ASSPGGRTDTQY	TRBD2	TRBV5-6
ASSGLAINEKLF	.	TRBV2
ASIEGNTIY	.	TRBV25-1
ASSLGQGAF	TRBD1	TRBV5-1
ASSPSPGTYTLSGANVLT	.	TRBV7-3
ASSSTGASEAF	TRBD1	TRBV6-5
ASSLEGLAPWGNIQY	TRBD2	TRBV9
ASSSTGVGASSSYNEQF	.	TRBV28
SVNDGSNTEAF	.	TRBV29-1
ASSLGGDLNTEAF	.	TRBV5-4
ASSGSGGETEAF	TRBD1	TRBV9
ASSEGPGAEADTQY	.	TRBV28
ASSEFWAYSNQPQH	.	TRBV6-1
ASSPDRAGNTIY	TRBD1	TRBV7-9
ASSLDGLGTEAF	.	TRBV5-4
ASSSIHLRQSRANVLT	.	TRBV6-9
ACKGGRAYNEQF	.	TRBV6-1
ASSSPTGPFSEQY	.	TRBV7-8
ASSLQREGNIQY	TRBD2	TRBV4-2